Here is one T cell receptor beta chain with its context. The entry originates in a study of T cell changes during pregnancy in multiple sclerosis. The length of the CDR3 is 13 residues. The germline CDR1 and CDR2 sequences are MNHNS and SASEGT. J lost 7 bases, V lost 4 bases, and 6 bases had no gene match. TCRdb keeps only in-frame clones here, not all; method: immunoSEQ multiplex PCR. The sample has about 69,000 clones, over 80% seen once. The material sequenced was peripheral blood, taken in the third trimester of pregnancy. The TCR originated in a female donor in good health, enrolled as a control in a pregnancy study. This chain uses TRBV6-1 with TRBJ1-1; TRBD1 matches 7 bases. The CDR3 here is CASSVLTGVEAFF. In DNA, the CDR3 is TGTGCCAGCAGTGTGTTAACAGGGGTTGAAGCTTTCTTT.